Each of the 10 T cell receptor beta chains below was sequenced from the same sample in a study of blood T cell repertoires in COVID-19. Profiled with immunoSEQ multiplex PCR; TCRdb holds only in-frame clones, not every one. Here the sample spans under 200,000 clones, 82% being singletons. Input material: PBMCs or T cells enriched from blood (not recorded which). These receptors all stem from a man aged 60 to 75 who had recovered from COVID-19.

The chain links TRBV7-2 to TRBJ2-7; 8 bases map to TRBD2. The CDR3 runs to 16 residues. Germline CDR1 and CDR2: SGHTA and FQGNSA. Trimming took 1 base from V and 2 from J; bases not matched to a gene: 7. The CDR3: CASSLVGAGGPYEQYF. CDR3 DNA sequence: TGTGCCAGCAGCTTAGTGGGGGCGGGAGGCCCCTACGAGCAGTACTTC.

V usage is TRBV2 and J usage is TRBJ2-7, with 12 positions matching TRBD2. The CDR3 length is 16 residues. After removal of 6 bases from V and 4 bases from J, the junction contained 10 bases not matched to a gene. The germline CDR1 and CDR2 sequences are SNHLY and FYNNEI. As DNA, the CDR3 is TGTGCCAGCAGCTACACTCCCGGGACTAGCGGGTACGAGCAGTACTTC. This encodes CASSYTPGTSGYEQYF.

With regard to this clone: The identical CDR3 is also encoded by other nucleotide sequences in the sample. The chain has TRBV9 and TRBJ1-1; D remains ambiguous. CDR1 and CDR2 from the germline V gene are SGDLS and YYNGEE. The ends were cut back, 2 bases at V and 0 bases at J, with 5 bases in the middle. The CDR3 is made up of 13 amino acids. CDR3 region: CASSVSVNTEAFF. The CDR3 nucleotides read TGTGCCAGCAGCGTGTCAGTGAACACTGAAGCTTTCTTT. Looking up the rest from reference TRBV9 and TRBJ1-1 gives the full variable domain: DSGVTQTPKHLITATGQRVTLRCSPRSGDLSVYWYQQSLDQGLQFLIQYYNGEERAKGNILERFSAQQFPDLHSELNLSSLELGDSALYFCASSVSVNTEAFFGQGTRLTVV.

J is TRBJ2-5 and V is TRBV9; D is unresolved. The germline CDR1 and CDR2 sequences are SGDLS and YYNGEE. CDR3 length: 13 amino acids. Between the trimmed V and J ends, which lost 4 bases and 5 bases, there was a span of 12 bases. CDR3 in amino acids: CASSPGIGETQYF. The CDR3 DNA reads as TGTGCCAGCAGCCCGGGTATCGGGGAGACCCAGTACTTC.

J is TRBJ2-2 and V is TRBV24-1; possibly TRBD1 for D (5 bases). Germline values: CDR1 KGHDR, CDR2 SFDVKD. V gave up 0 bases and J gave up 3 bases, with 10 bases separating them. CDR3 size: 16 residues. CDR3 in amino acids: CATSDLQGAHTGELFF. The DNA for the CDR3 is TGTGCCACCAGTGATTTGCAAGGGGCGCACACCGGGGAGCTGTTTTTT.

This chain joins TRBV7-9 and TRBJ1-1, with unresolved D. Germline CDR1 SEHNR, CDR2 FQNEAQ (reference sequence). Between the trimmed V and J ends, which lost 5 bases and 3 bases, there was a span of 13 bases. The CDR3 runs to 14 residues. CDR3 loop: CASSVGLRDTEAFF. CDR3 bases: TGTGCCAGCAGCGTAGGACTGAGAGACACTGAAGCTTTCTTT.

In its sample, this clone was seen once. This chain joins TRBV9 and TRBJ1-3; 7 nucleotides align to TRBD1. Germline V gene sequence: CDR1 SGDLS, CDR2 YYNGEE. The length of the CDR3 is 14 residues. After removal of 0 bases from V and 9 bases from J, the junction contained 6 bases not matched to a gene. CDR3 protein: CASSVGRDRTTIYF. The CDR3 DNA reads as TGTGCCAGCAGCGTAGGAAGGGACAGAACCACCATATATTTT.

The rearrangement uses TRBV28 and TRBJ1-3; D is unclear. The CDR3 consists of 16 residues. The germline V gene has CDR1 MDHEN and CDR2 SYDVKM. Deletions cut 6 bases from V and 0 bases from J, with 15 bases between. The CDR3 DNA reads as TGTGCCAGCAGCACCCCGGAGGGAGACTCTGGAAACACCATATATTTT. Translated: CASSTPEGDSGNTIYF.

A single count supports this clone. The gene calls are TRBV7-9 and TRBJ2-5; D call uncertain. Trimming stripped 5 bases from V and 0 bases from J, with 10 bases between. CDR3 size: 14 residues. Germline V gene sequence: CDR1 SEHNR, CDR2 FQNEAQ (reference sequence). DNA for the CDR3: TGTGCCAGCAGCCCCCAGGTGTACCAAGAGACCCAGTACTTC. Translation: CASSPQVYQETQYF.

The sample holds one count of this clone. The V call is TRBV6-1, the J call TRBJ2-2; D remains unclear. The CDR3 contains 13 residues. Germline V gene lookup returns CDR1 MNHNS and CDR2 SASEGT. The V gene lost 2 bases and the J gene lost 4 bases, with 5 bases spanning the gap. The CDR3 spells CASSEPGTGELFF. The CDR3 DNA follows: TGTGCCAGCAGTGAACCGGGCACCGGGGAGCTGTTTTTT.